The 20 T cell receptor beta chains presented below share a single source sample, sequenced in a study of identical twins. TCRdb re-analysed the 5' RACE reads in MiXCR, keeping a single row per CDR3 protein. The data contain under 1 million distinct CDR3 sequences, approximately 13% of them singletons. This sample was also put to use in a study of yellow fever vaccine responses in identical twins.

The specimen was PBMCs. Receptors were obtained from a woman in her late teens or twenties in good health.

The chain links TRBV28 to TRBJ2-3; 8 nucleotides line up with TRBD2. Germline CDR1 and CDR2: MDHEN and SYDVKM. After removal of 6 bases from V and 0 bases from J, the junction contained 5 bases not matched to a gene. This CDR3 contains 15 residues. CDR3 nucleotide sequence: TGTGCCAGCAGACCCGGGGGGGGGAGCACAGATACGCAGTATTTT. Protein product: CASRPGGGSTDTQYF.

This clonotype was seen a few times. The gene calls are TRBV9 and TRBJ1-2; D is ambiguous. Germline V CDR1 and CDR2: SGDLS, YYNGEE. The CDR3 spans 14 residues. V was shortened by 0 bases and J by 4 bases, with 10 bases between the two germline ends. CDR3 nucleotide sequence: TGTGCCAGCAGCGTAGCGGCAGACGTCTATGGCTACACCTTC. Translation: CASSVAADVYGYTF.

The chain uses TRBV7-2 and TRBJ2-7; D is perhaps TRBD1 or TRBD2 (5 bases each). The CDR3 has 15 amino acids. V lost 3 bases to trimming and J lost 3 bases, with 15 bases between them. Per germline, CDR1 SGHTA and CDR2 FQGNSA. The CDR3: CASSLGPGGYYEQYF. The CDR3 DNA reads TGTGCCAGCAGCTTGGGACCCGGCGGGTACTACGAGCAGTACTTC.

This clonotype was seen more than once but under ten times. The V gene is TRBV9, the J gene TRBJ2-3; the match to TRBD1 covers 8 bases. The length of the CDR3 is 15 residues. Germline lookup yields CDR1 SGDLS and CDR2 YYNGEE. The J segment lost 4 bases and the V segment lost 4 bases, leaving 8 bases of the junction unmatched. Here the CDR3 reads CASSKGQGMPDTQYF. In DNA form, the CDR3 reads TGTGCCAGCAGCAAAGGACAGGGAATGCCAGATACGCAGTATTTT.

This clonotype was seen ten or more times. The V and J genes are TRBV3-1 and TRBJ2-1; no definite D call. CDR3 size: 13 residues. Germline CDR1 LGHDT, CDR2 YNNKEL (reference sequence). V was trimmed by 0 bases and J by 9 bases, leaving 9 bases between them. In nucleotides, the CDR3 is TGTGCCAGCAGCCAAGAGGAGTACCCTGAGCAGTTCTTC. This codes for CASSQEEYPEQFF.

Many counts were recorded for this clonotype. The gene calls are TRBV10-3 and TRBJ2-5; 10 positions agree with TRBD2. The germline V gene has CDR1 ENHRY and CDR2 SYGVKD. With V trimmed by 4 bases and J by 2 bases, 1 base remained unmatched. There are 14 residues in the CDR3. This CDR3 reads CAISATSGQETQYF. The CDR3, as DNA: TGTGCCATCAGTGCGACTAGCGGGCAAGAGACCCAGTACTTC.

This clonotype appeared a few times. The chain recombines TRBV7-8 with TRBJ2-7; D call uncertain. The CDR3 covers 14 residues. CDR1 and CDR2 (germline): SGHVS, FQNEAQ. Between the trimmed V and J ends, which lost 1 base and 2 bases, there was a span of 9 bases. CDR3 DNA sequence: TGTGCCAGCAGCTTAGTAGTGCAAGCCTACGAGCAGTACGTC. Translation: CASSLVVQAYEQYV.

The chain is built from TRBV6-1 and TRBJ2-5; D may be TRBD1 (6 bases). This CDR3 is 15 amino acids long. Germline CDR1 and CDR2: MNHNS and SASEGT. Between the trimmed V and J ends, which lost 4 bases and 3 bases, there was a span of 15 bases. The CDR3 sequence is CASSVQGQGKETQYF. DNA for the CDR3: TGTGCCAGCAGTGTACAGGGTCAGGGCAAAGAGACCCAGTACTTC.

The V and J genes are TRBV28 and TRBJ2-7; 7 bases align to TRBD1. V was pared by 6 bases and J by 3 bases, with 8 bases of the junction left unmatched. Per the germline V gene, CDR1 is MDHEN and CDR2 is SYDVKM. The CDR3 covers 14 residues. The CDR3 sequence is CASSPDRDIYEQYF. The DNA of the CDR3 is TGTGCCAGCAGCCCCGACAGGGACATCTACGAGCAGTACTTC.

The CDR3 nucleotides read TGTGCCAGCAGCCGCGCGCTAACAGGGGCAGGGAATGAGCAGTTCTTC. Its protein product is CASSRALTGAGNEQFF. The chain recombines TRBV3-1 with TRBJ2-1; TRBD1 agrees at 7 bases. Trimming took 4 bases from V and 7 from J; bases not matched to a gene: 13. Per germline, CDR1 LGHDT and CDR2 YNNKEL (reference sequence). The CDR3 is made up of 16 amino acids.

This clonotype has a handful of counts. V and J are TRBV29-1 and TRBJ1-2; D unresolved. Germline loops: CDR1 SQVTM, CDR2 ANQGSEA. This CDR3 has 13 residues. V was cut by 3 bases and J by 4 bases, with 12 bases left in between. The CDR3 protein is CSVDPGEGYGYTF. In DNA form, the CDR3 reads TGCAGCGTTGATCCGGGAGAGGGCTATGGCTACACCTTC.

The CDR3 spells CASTSPSGGRTEAFF. The CDR3 DNA sequence: TGTGCCAGCACCTCACCCTCGGGGGGACGGACTGAAGCTTTCTTT. This chain joins TRBV3-1 and TRBJ1-1; tentatively, D is TRBD1 (5 bases). The CDR3 spans 15 residues. Trimming removed 7 bases from V and 5 bases from J, with 20 bases in between. Germline CDR1 LGHDT, CDR2 YNNKEL (reference sequence).

The chain couples TRBV24-1 to TRBJ2-1; D could derive from TRBD1 or TRBD2 (5 bases each). The V and J ends lost 6 bases and 2 bases respectively, with 10 bases between them. This CDR3 spans 14 amino acids. Germline-derived CDR1 and CDR2 are KGHDR and SFDVKD. CDR3 loop: CATSHGAAYNEQFF. CDR3 in DNA: TGTGCCACCAGTCACGGGGCCGCCTACAATGAGCAGTTCTTC.

In its sample, this clonotype was seen a few times. The chain combines TRBV10-3 with TRBJ2-3, with D unresolved. Germline CDR1 is ENHRY and CDR2 is SYGVKD. V shed 0 bases and J shed 4 bases, with 11 bases lying between them. The CDR3 runs 15 residues. CDR3 loop: CAISESFATPDTQYF. In nucleotides, the CDR3 is TGTGCCATCAGTGAGTCTTTCGCAACACCAGATACGCAGTATTTT.

Ten or more counts support this clonotype. The chain's CDR3 is CASSQRTGDYISYEQYF. CDR3 coding DNA: TGCGCCAGCAGCCAGCGGACAGGCGACTATATTAGCTACGAGCAGTACTTC. This rearrangement joins TRBV4-1 to TRBJ2-7, with 7 bases lining up with TRBD1. Germline-derived CDR1 and CDR2 are MGHRA and YSYEKL. The CDR3 is made up of 17 amino acids. V lost 3 bases, J lost 3 bases, and 14 bases stayed unmatched.

This clonotype came up a few times. This sequence joins TRBV6-1 and TRBJ1-5; maybe TRBD1 (5 bases). The germline gives CDR1 MNHNS, CDR2 SASEGT. Trimming pared 6 bases from V and 2 bases from J, leaving 14 bases between. CDR3 length equals 15 residues. The chain's CDR3 is CASSPVGGGNQPQHF. CDR3 nucleotides: TGTGCCAGCAGCCCCGTTGGGGGGGGCAATCAGCCCCAGCATTTT.

This clonotype was counted only a few times. This chain links TRBV28 with TRBJ2-1, with D tentatively TRBD2 (5 bases). Germline V gives CDR1 MDHEN, CDR2 SYDVKM. The CDR3 length is 18 residues. V shed 5 bases and J shed 5 bases, with 25 bases lying between them. The DNA for the CDR3 is TGTGCCAGCAGTCGCATTATCCTACGGGGTGGGGTAAACAATGAGCAGTTCTTC. This encodes CASSRIILRGGVNNEQFF.

This clonotype has a handful of counts. This chain connects TRBV12-3 or TRBV12-4 to TRBJ1-1; tentatively, D is TRBD1 (6 bases). The CDR3 length is 15 residues. V lost 5 bases, J lost 4 bases, and 17 bases lay in between. CDR3 amino acids: CASSQRHTGITEAFF. In nucleotides, the CDR3 is TGTGCCAGCAGTCAACGCCATACAGGGATCACTGAAGCTTTCTTT.

This clonotype was counted only a few times. The rearrangement links TRBV3-1 to TRBJ2-5; possible D gene TRBD2, 5 bases. The V gene lost 3 bases and the J gene lost 2 bases, with 16 bases spanning the gap. Germline-derived CDR1 and CDR2 are LGHDT and YNNKEL (reference sequence). The CDR3 is 16 residues long. CDR3 sequence (DNA): TGTGCCAGCAGCCATTTTGAGGGTCGGAGGCAAGAGACCCAGTACTTC. The encoded protein is CASSHFEGRRQETQYF.

A remark on this clonotype: An end of the junction differs from the germline gene, which may be a read error. The chain links TRBV5-4 to TRBJ1-2, with D possibly matching TRBD1 (6 bases). From germline, CDR1 is SGHNT and CDR2 YYREEE (reference sequence). This CDR3 has 15 residues. The CDR3: CTSSLEGGQTYGYTF. The CDR3 region has the DNA TGTACCAGCAGCCTGGAAGGCGGACAGACATATGGCTACACCTTC. Full variable domain (remainder filled in from reference TRBV5-4 and TRBJ1-2): ETGVTQSPTHLIKTRGQQVTLRCSSQSGHNTVSWYQQALGQGPQFIFQYYREEENGRGNFPPRFSGLQFPNYSSELNVNALELDDSALYLCTSSLEGGQTYGYTFGSGTRLTVV.